Listed here is a single T cell receptor (beta chain). Profiled with immunoSEQ multiplex PCR; TCRdb holds only in-frame clones, not every one. The sample carries approximately 200,000 clones, about 72% recorded once. This record comes from a study of cytotoxic CD8 clonotypes in ibrutinib-treated CLL. The V gene lost 0 bases and the J gene lost 2 bases, with 8 bases spanning the gap. Germline V gives CDR1 SGHVS, CDR2 FNYEAQ. The CDR3 consists of 15 residues. This TCR was recovered from a human donor with chronic lymphocytic leukemia. V usage is TRBV7-6 and J usage is TRBJ1-3; D possibly corresponds to TRBD1 (5 bases). The starting material was PBMCs, obtained after 24 months of ibrutinib treatment. Here the CDR3 reads CASSLAQGAGNTIYF. CDR3 sequence (DNA): TGTGCCAGCAGCTTAGCGCAAGGGGCTGGAAACACCATATATTTT.